Sequencing of this T cell receptor beta chain was carried out in a study of Graves' ophthalmopathy and Graves' hyperthyroidism. RNA transcripts were the source from which TCR beta CDR3 regions were amplified. HTBI-primed first-round RT-PCR preceded second-round multiplex PCR. From the multiplex PCR reads, TCRdb called clonotypes with MiXCR, one entry per CDR3 protein. The sample holds a few hundred thousand distinct CDR3 sequences; about 35% are singletons and the top ten take over 3.5%. This clonotype was seen a few times. The CDR3 covers 15 residues. Losses at the gene ends were 3 bases for V and 3 bases for J; bases not matched to a gene: 5. Germline V CDR1 and CDR2: SGHNT, YYREEE (reference sequence).

The rearrangement links TRBV5-4 to TRBJ1-2; 10 bases agree with TRBD1. The TCR was taken from an adult man with Graves' hyperthyroidism. Sequencing was performed on peripheral blood or thyroid tissue (not recorded which). The CDR3: CASSSWTGGYYGYTF. CDR3 DNA: TGTGCCAGCAGCTCCTGGACAGGGGGGTACTATGGCTACACCTTC.